This T cell receptor beta chain was captured by sequencing in a study of CD8+ T cells in alopecia areata. Study as a whole: Patients received oral tofacitinib, 5 to 10 mg twice daily, for moderate-to-severe alopecia areata. Dosing spanned 6 to 18 months on tofacitinib, then 6 months off drug.

Extraction of RNA preceded its reverse transcription into cDNA, which served as the sequencing template. Libraries were prepared by immunoSEQ multiplex PCR; TCRdb keeps only in-frame clonotypes and omits some of them. The sample lists about 180,000 clones, 50% to 60% occurring once. The study, taken as a whole, reports: TCRs were shared less clearly across patients than in mice, possibly for HLA-related reasons.

The CDR3 is made up of 15 amino acids. Germline CDR1 reads LNHNV; CDR2 reads YYDKDF (reference sequence). Trimming cost V 0 bases and J 2 bases, with 10 bases left between them. On this clone itself: Its specificity is unknown.

The sequences come from CD4+ T cells sorted from blood, collected at week 0. V is TRBV15 and J is TRBJ2-5; D possibly matches TRBD1 or TRBD2 (5 bases each). This TCR was recovered from a human donor with alopecia areata. CDR3 in amino acids: CATSRDRGPQETQYF. The DNA for the CDR3 is TGTGCCACCAGCAGAGATAGGGGACCACAAGAGACCCAGTACTTC.